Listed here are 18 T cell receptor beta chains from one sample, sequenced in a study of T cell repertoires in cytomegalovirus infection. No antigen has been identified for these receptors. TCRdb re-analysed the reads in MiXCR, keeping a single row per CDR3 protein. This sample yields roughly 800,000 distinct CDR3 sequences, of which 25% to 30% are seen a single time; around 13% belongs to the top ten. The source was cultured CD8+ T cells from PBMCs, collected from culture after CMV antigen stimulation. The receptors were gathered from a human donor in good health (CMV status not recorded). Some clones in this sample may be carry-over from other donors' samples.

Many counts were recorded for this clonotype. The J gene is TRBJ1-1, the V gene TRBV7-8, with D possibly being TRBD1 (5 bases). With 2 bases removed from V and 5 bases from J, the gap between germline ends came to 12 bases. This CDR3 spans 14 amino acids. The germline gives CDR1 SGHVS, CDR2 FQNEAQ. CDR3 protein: CASSLFQGVTEAFF. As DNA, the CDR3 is TGTGCCAGCAGCTTATTTCAGGGAGTGACTGAAGCTTTCTTT.

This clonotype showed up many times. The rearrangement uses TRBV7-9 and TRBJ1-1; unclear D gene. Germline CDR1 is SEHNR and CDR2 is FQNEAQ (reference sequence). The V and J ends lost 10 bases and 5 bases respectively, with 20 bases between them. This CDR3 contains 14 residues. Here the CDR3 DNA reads TGTGCCACGGTAACCCACAATGGTAGGACTGAAGCTTTCTTT. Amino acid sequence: CATVTHNGRTEAFF.

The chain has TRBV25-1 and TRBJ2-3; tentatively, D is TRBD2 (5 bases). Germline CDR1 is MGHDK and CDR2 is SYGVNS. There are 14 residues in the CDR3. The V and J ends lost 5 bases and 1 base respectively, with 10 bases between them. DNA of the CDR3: TGTGCCAGCAGTAATCTCGGGGGCACAGATACGCAGTATTTT. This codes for CASSNLGGTDTQYF.

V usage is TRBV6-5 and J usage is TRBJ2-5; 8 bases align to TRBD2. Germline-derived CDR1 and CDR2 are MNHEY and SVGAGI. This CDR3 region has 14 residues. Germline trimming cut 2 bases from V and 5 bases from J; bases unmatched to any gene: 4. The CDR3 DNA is TGTGCCAGCAGTTACGCGGGGGGCGTGGAGACCCAGTACTTC. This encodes CASSYAGGVETQYF.

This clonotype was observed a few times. CDR3 sequence: CASSRIMNTEAFF. The CDR3 DNA reads as TGTGCCAGCAGCCGAATCATGAACACTGAAGCTTTCTTT. The chain is built from TRBV5-4 and TRBJ1-1; no definite D call. Germline V gene sequence: CDR1 SGHNT, CDR2 YYREEE (reference sequence). The CDR3 has 13 residues. Trimming took off 4 bases at V and 0 bases at J, with 7 bases between the two ends.

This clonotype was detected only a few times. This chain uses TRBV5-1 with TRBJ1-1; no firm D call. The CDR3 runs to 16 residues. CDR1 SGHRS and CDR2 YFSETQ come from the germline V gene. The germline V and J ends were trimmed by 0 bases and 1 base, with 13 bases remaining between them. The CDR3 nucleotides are TGCGCCAGCAGCTTGGTTTGGGTGGACGGGAACACTGAAGCTTTCTTT. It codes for CASSLVWVDGNTEAFF.

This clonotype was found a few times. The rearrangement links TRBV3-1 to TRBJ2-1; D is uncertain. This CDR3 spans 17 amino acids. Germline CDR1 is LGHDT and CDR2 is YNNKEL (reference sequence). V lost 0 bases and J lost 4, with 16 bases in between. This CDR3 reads CASSQDWRLAGYNEQFF. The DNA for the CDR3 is TGTGCCAGCAGCCAAGATTGGCGGTTAGCAGGTTACAATGAGCAGTTCTTC.

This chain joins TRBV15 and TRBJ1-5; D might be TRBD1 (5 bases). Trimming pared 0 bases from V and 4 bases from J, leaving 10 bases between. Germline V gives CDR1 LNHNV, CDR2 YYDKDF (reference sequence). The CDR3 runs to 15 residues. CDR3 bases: TGTGCCACCAGCAGAGATTCGGGGGGAAATCAGCCCCAGCATTTT. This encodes CATSRDSGGNQPQHF.

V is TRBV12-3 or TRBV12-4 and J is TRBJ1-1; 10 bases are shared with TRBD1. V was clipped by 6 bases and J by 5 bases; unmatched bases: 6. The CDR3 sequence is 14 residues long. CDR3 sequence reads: CASRTDRGRTEAFF. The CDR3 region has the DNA TGTGCCAGCAGGACAGACAGGGGGCGGACTGAAGCTTTCTTT.

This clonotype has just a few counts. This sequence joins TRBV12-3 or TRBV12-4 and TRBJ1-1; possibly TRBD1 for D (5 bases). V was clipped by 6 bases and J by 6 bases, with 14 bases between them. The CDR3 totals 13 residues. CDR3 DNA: TGTGCCAGCAGCCCACACCGAGGGGCTGAAGCTTTCTTT. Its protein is CASSPHRGAEAFF.

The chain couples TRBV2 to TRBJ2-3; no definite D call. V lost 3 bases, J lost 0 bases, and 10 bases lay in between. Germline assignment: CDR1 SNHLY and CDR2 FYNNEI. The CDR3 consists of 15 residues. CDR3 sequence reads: CASSEWLSSTDTQYF. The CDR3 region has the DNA TGTGCCAGCAGTGAGTGGCTTAGCAGCACAGATACGCAGTATTTT.

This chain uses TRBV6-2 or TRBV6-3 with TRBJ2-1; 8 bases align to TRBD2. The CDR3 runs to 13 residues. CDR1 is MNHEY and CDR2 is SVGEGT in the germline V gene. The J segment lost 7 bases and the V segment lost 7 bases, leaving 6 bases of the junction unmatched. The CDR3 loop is CASTPGGGNEQFF. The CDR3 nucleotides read TGTGCCAGCACCCCGGGGGGGGGAAATGAGCAGTTCTTC.

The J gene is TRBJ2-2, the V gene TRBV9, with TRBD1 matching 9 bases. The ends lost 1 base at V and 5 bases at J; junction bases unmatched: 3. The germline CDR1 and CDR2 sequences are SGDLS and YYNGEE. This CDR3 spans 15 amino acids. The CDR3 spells CASSVMTGGTGELFF. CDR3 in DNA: TGTGCCAGCAGCGTAATGACAGGGGGGACCGGGGAGCTGTTTTTT.

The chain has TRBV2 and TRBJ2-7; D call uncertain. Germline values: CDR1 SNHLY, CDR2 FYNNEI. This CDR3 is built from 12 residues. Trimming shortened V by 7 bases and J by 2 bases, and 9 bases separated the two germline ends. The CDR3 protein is CASTDTAYEQYV. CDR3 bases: TGTGCCAGCACCGACACCGCCTACGAGCAGTACGTC.

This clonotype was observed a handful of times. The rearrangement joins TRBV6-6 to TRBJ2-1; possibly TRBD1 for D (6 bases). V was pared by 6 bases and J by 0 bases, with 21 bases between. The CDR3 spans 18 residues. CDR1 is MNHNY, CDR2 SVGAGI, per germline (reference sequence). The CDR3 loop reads CASSADRSLLNSYNEQFF. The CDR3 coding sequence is TGTGCCAGCAGCGCTGACAGGTCGCTCTTGAACTCCTACAATGAGCAGTTCTTC.

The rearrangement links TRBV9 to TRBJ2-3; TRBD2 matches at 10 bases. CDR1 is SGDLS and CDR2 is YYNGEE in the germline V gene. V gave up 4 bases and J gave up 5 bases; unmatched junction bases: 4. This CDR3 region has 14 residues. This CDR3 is CASSPSSGGDTQYF. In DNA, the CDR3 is TGTGCCAGCAGCCCTTCTAGCGGGGGAGATACGCAGTATTTT.

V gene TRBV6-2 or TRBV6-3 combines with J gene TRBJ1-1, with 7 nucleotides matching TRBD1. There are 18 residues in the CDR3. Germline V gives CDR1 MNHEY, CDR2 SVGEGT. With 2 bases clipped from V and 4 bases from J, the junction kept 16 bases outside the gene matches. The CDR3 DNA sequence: TGTGCCAGCAGTTACCCGCCGGGACAGATTGATGATGGCACTGAAGCTTTCTTT. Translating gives CASSYPPGQIDDGTEAFF.

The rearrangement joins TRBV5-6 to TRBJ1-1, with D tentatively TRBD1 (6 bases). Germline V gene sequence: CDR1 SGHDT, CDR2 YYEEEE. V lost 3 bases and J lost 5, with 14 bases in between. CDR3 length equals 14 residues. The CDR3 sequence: CASSSTMDSTEAFF. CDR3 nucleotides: TGTGCCAGCAGCTCGACGATGGACAGTACTGAAGCTTTCTTT.